These 11 T cell receptor beta chains were all obtained from the same sample, sequenced in a study of cytomegalovirus exposure and HLA in healthy donors. TCRdb's table, derived via immunoSEQ multiplex PCR, lists solely in-frame clones and lacks some. The data contain about 110,000 clones, roughly 87% of them singletons. The specimen sequenced was PBMCs. The source is a woman aged 18-30 years in good health and CMV-seronegative.

The chain uses TRBV4-3 and TRBJ2-6, with D unresolved. Trimming stripped 1 base from V and 0 bases from J, with 7 bases between. The CDR3 sequence is 16 residues long. The germline CDR1 and CDR2 sequences are LGHNA and YSLEER. The CDR3, as DNA: TGCGCCAGCAGCCAAGTCGGCGGCTCTGGGGCCAACGTCCTGACTTTC. Protein: CASSQVGGSGANVLTF.

V is TRBV10-3 and J is TRBJ2-3; TRBD1 aligns across 7 bases. The germline CDR1 and CDR2 sequences are ENHRY and SYGVKD. The CDR3 consists of 14 residues. J gave up 5 bases and V 7 bases, and 9 bases lay outside the gene matches. The CDR3 DNA reads TGTGCCATCATACAGGGGCCAGGCGAAGATACGCAGTATTTT. This sequence encodes CAIIQGPGEDTQYF.

J is TRBJ1-3 and V is TRBV30; D is unresolved. Germline V CDR1 and CDR2: GTSNPN, SVGIG (reference sequence). The CDR3 totals 12 residues. V was trimmed by 0 bases and J by 13 bases, leaving 13 bases between them. The CDR3 spells CAWSVRGSVIYF. As DNA, the CDR3 is TGTGCCTGGAGTGTACGAGGCAGCGTAATATATTTT.

The gene calls are TRBV12-5 and TRBJ2-5, with D possibly matching TRBD1 (5 bases). V was pared by 5 bases and J by 5 bases, with 15 bases between. Germline lookup yields CDR1 LGHNT and CDR2 FRNRAP. This CDR3 contains 14 residues. CDR3: CASGPQGPVETQYF. DNA of the CDR3: TGTGCTAGTGGTCCCCAGGGTCCGGTGGAGACCCAGTACTTC.

This clone occurred once. The V call is TRBV11-1, the J call TRBJ2-1; 14 bases line up with TRBD2. J was trimmed by 9 bases and V by 5 bases; bases with no gene match: 9. CDR1 and CDR2 (germline): SGHAT, FQDESV (reference sequence). The CDR3 consists of 16 residues. This CDR3 reads CASSPEGLAGVVEQFF. CDR3 bases: TGTGCCAGCAGCCCAGAGGGACTAGCGGGAGTAGTTGAGCAGTTCTTC.

This sequence joins TRBV5-1 and TRBJ2-2; 13 positions match TRBD2. Germline-derived CDR1 and CDR2 are SGHRS and YFSETQ. V lost 0 bases to trimming and J lost 5 bases; unmatched junction nucleotides: 1. The CDR3 contains 16 residues. The CDR3 bases are TGCGCCAGCAGCTTGGCACTAGCGGGAGGGACCGGGGAGCTGTTTTTT. Translating gives CASSLALAGGTGELFF. Based on the CDR3 plus reference TRBV5-1 and TRBJ2-2, the full variable domain is KAGVTQTPRYLIKTRGQQVTLSCSPISGHRSVSWYQQTPGQGLQFLFEYFSETQRNKGNFPGRFSGRQFSNSRSEMNVSTLELGDSALYLCASSLALAGGTGELFFGEGSRLTVL.

The chain joins TRBV4-2 to TRBJ1-2, with D maybe TRBD1 (6 bases). CDR3 size: 15 residues. Trimming took 0 bases from V and 2 from J, leaving 10 bases between them. Germline CDR1 and CDR2: LGHNA and YNFKEQ. CDR3 coding DNA: TGTGCCAGCAGCCAAGAGCAGGGGTCCAACTATGGCTACACCTTC. This gives the protein CASSQEQGSNYGYTF.

The chain uses TRBV5-8 and TRBJ2-1; perhaps TRBD1 as D (5 bases). This CDR3 contains 15 residues. CDR1 and CDR2 (germline): SGHTS, YDEGEE. Trimming removed 6 bases at V and 4 bases at J, with 17 bases between. The CDR3 DNA follows: TGTGCCAGCACCCCACGGCCAGGGCGTTACAATGAGCAGTTCTTC. It is translated as CASTPRPGRYNEQFF.

The chain uses TRBV7-9 and TRBJ1-6; D possibly corresponds to TRBD1 (6 bases). The V end was cut by 2 bases, the J end by 8 bases, with 10 bases between. Germline V gene data show CDR1 as SEHNR and CDR2 as FQNEAQ (reference sequence). CDR3 length equals 14 residues. The CDR3 nucleotides read TGTGCCAGCAGCTTACAGGGGTTGTATTCACCCCTCCACTTT. Translation: CASSLQGLYSPLHF.

The V call is TRBV6-1, the J call TRBJ1-6; D is unclear. Trimming cost V 3 bases and J 2 bases, with 17 bases left between them. The germline V gene has CDR1 MNHNS and CDR2 SASEGT. The CDR3 runs to 18 residues. The CDR3 coding sequence is TGTGCCAGCAGTGAGATGGACTCAAACTGGGCCTATAATTCACCCCTCCACTTT. Protein sequence: CASSEMDSNWAYNSPLHF.

J is TRBJ2-7 and V is TRBV29-1; D is possibly TRBD2 (6 bases). The V gene's germline CDR1 is SQVTM and CDR2 ANQGSEA. V was shortened by 7 bases and J by 2 bases, with 18 bases between the two germline ends. The length of the CDR3 is 14 residues. Here the CDR3 reads CSAAGRTGAYEQYF. In DNA, the CDR3 is TGCAGCGCAGCAGGGAGGACGGGAGCCTACGAGCAGTACTTC.